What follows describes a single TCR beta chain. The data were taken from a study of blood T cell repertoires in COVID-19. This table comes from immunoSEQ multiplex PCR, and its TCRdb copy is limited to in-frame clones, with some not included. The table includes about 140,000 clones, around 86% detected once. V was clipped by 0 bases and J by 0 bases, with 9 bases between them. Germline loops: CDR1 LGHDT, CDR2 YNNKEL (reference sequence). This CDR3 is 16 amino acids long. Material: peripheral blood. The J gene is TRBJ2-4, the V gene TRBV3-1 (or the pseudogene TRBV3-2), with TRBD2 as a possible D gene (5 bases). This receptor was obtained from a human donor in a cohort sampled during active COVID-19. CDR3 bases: TGTGCCAGCAGCCAAGACTGGGAGATAGCCAAAAACATTCAGTACTTC. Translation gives CASSQDWEIAKNIQYF.